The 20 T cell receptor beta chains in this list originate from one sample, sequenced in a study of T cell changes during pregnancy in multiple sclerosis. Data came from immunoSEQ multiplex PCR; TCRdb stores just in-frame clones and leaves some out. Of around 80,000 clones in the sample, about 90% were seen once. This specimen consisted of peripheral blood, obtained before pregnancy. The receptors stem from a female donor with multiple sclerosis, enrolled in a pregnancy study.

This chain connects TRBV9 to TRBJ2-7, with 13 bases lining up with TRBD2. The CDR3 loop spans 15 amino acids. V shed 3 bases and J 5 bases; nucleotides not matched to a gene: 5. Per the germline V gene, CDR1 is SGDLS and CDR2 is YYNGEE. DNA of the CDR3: TGTGCCAGCAGCGCCCCCGGGACTAGCGGGAACGAGCAGTACTTC. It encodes CASSAPGTSGNEQYF.

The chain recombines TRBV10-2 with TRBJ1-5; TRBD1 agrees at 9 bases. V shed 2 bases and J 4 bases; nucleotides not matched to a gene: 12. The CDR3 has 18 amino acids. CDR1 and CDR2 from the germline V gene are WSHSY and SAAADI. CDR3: CASSELRQGVGINQPQHF. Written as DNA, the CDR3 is TGCGCCAGCAGTGAGCTCCGACAGGGGGTAGGAATAAATCAGCCCCAGCATTTT.

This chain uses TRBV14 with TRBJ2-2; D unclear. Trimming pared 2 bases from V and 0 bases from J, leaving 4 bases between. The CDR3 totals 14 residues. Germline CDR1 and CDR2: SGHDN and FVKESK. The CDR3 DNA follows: TGTGCCAGCAGCCAAAGCGCGAACACCGGGGAGCTGTTTTTT. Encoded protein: CASSQSANTGELFF.

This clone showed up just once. The CDR3 sequence is CSVTTGSNTEAFF. CDR3 in DNA: TGCAGCGTCACAACAGGGTCGAACACTGAAGCTTTCTTT. This chain joins TRBV29-1 and TRBJ1-1; a possible D gene is TRBD1 (6 bases). Germline lookup yields CDR1 SQVTM and CDR2 ANQGSEA. With 6 bases removed from V and 1 base from J, the gap between germline ends came to 12 bases. The CDR3 loop spans 13 amino acids.

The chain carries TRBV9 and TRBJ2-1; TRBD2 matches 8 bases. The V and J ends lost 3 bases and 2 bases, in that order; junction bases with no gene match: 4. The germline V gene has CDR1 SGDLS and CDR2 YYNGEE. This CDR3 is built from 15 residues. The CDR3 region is CASSETGLAYNEQFF. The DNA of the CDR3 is TGTGCCAGCAGCGAGACGGGACTAGCCTACAATGAGCAGTTCTTC.

The CDR3 loop is CASRDNRVPLGEQYF. DNA of the CDR3: TGTGCCAGCAGGGATAACAGGGTCCCCCTAGGTGAGCAGTACTTC. This rearrangement joins TRBV6-1 to TRBJ2-7; a possible D gene is TRBD1 (6 bases). CDR1 and CDR2 (germline): MNHNS, SASEGT. The CDR3 length is 15 residues. The V and J ends lost 6 bases and 7 bases respectively, with 22 bases between them.

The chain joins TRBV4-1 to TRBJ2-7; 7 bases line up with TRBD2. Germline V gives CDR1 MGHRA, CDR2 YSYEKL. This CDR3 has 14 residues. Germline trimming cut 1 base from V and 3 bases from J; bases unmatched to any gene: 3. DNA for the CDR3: TGCGCCAGCAGCCAAGGAGCGGGACTCTACGAGCAGTACTTC. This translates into CASSQGAGLYEQYF.

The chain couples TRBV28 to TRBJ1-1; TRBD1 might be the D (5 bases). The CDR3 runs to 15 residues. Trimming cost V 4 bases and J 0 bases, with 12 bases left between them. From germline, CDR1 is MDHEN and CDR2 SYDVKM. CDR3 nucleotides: TGTGCCAGCAGTTCCCCGGGGACTGTGAACACTGAAGCTTTCTTT. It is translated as CASSSPGTVNTEAFF.

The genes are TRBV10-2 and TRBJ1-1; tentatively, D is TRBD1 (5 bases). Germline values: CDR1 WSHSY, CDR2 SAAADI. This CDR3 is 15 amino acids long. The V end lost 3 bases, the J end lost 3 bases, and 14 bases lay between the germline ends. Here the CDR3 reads CASSDAGGGDTEAFF. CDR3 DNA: TGCGCCAGCAGTGATGCCGGGGGGGGAGACACTGAAGCTTTCTTT.

The CDR3 here is CASTLSTANTEAFF. DNA for the CDR3: TGCGCCAGCACCTTATCTACAGCGAACACTGAAGCTTTCTTT. The J gene is TRBJ1-1, the V gene TRBV4-1; D is unresolved. Trimming cost V 7 bases and J 1 base, with 13 bases left between them. There are 14 residues in the CDR3. Germline V gene sequence: CDR1 MGHRA, CDR2 YSYEKL.

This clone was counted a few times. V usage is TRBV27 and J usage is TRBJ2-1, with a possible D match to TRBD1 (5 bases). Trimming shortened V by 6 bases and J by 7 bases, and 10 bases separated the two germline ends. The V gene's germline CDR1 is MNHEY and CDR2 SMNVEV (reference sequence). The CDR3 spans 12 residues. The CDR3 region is CASSRTKNEQFF. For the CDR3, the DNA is TGTGCCAGCAGCCGGACAAAGAATGAGCAGTTCTTC.

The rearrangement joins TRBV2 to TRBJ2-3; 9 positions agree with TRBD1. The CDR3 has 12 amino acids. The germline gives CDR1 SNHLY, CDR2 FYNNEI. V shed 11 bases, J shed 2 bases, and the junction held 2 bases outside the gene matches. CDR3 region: CAGDRATDTQYF. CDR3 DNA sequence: TGTGCCGGGGACAGGGCCACAGATACGCAGTATTTT.

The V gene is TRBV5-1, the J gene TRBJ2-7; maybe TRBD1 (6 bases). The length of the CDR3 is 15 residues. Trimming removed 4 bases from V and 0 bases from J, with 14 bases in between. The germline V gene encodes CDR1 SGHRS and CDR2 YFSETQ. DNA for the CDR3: TGCGCCAGCAGCCTCAGGGGTTTACCCTCCTACGAGCAGTACTTC. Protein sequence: CASSLRGLPSYEQYF.

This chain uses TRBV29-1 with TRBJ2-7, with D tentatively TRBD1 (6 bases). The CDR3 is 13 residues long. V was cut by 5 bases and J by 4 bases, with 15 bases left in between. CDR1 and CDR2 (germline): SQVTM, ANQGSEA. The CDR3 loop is CSVSQGRGYEQYF. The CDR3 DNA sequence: TGCAGCGTTTCCCAGGGAAGGGGGTACGAGCAGTACTTC.

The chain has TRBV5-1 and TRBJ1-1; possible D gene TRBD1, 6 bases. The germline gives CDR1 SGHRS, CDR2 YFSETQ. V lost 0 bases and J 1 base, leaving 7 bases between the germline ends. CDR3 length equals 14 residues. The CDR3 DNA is TGCGCCAGCAGCTTGGCCAGGGGGAACACTGAAGCTTTCTTT. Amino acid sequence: CASSLARGNTEAFF.

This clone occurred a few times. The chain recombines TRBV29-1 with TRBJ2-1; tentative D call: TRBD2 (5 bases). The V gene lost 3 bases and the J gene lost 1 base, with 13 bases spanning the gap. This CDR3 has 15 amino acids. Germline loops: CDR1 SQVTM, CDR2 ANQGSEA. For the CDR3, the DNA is TGCAGCGTTGAGTGGGTGGACTCATCCTACAATGAGCAGTTCTTC. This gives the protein CSVEWVDSSYNEQFF.

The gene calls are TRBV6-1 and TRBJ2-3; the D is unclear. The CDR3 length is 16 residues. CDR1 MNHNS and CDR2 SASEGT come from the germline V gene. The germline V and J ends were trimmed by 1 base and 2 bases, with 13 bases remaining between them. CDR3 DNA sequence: TGTGCCAGCAGTGAAGAGGCGCGGATCCTCACAGATACGCAGTATTTT. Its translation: CASSEEARILTDTQYF.

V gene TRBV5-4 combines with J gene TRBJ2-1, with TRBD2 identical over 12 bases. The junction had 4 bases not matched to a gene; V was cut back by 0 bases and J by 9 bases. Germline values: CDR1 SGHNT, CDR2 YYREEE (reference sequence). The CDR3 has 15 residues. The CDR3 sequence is CASSLVTSGSTEQFF. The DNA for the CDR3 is TGTGCCAGCAGCTTGGTGACTAGCGGGAGTACTGAGCAGTTCTTC.

DNA for the CDR3: TGTGCCAGCAGTCCAATAAAGGGGTCTGAGTACTTC. Its protein is CASSPIKGSEYF. V gene TRBV27 combines with J gene TRBJ2-7; tentative D call: TRBD1 (5 bases). Trimming removed 5 bases at V and 11 bases at J, with 16 bases between. This CDR3 is 12 amino acids long. CDR1 and CDR2 from the germline V gene are MNHEY and SMNVEV (reference sequence).

The DNA of the CDR3 is TGCGCCAGCAAGGTCGGAGCCTACGAGCAGTACTTC. It codes for CASKVGAYEQYF. This chain uses TRBV10-2 with TRBJ2-7; D is unclear. V lost 7 bases and J lost 2, with 9 bases in between. CDR1 and CDR2 (germline): WSHSY, SAAADI. The CDR3 is made up of 12 amino acids.